These 10 T cell receptor beta chains originate from one sample sequenced in a study of T cell repertoires in cytomegalovirus infection. TCRdb re-derived calls from the reads in MiXCR, one entry per CDR3 protein. The repertoire holds about 360,000 distinct CDR3 sequences, with around a sixth as singletons. The specimen was PBMCs. The receptors derive from a human donor in good health (CMV status not recorded). Some clones in this sample may be carry-over from other donors' samples.

In its sample, this clonotype was seen a few times. This rearrangement joins TRBV20-1 to TRBJ2-5, with 8 bases identical to TRBD2. Germline V gene lookup returns CDR1 DFQATT and CDR2 SNEGSKA (reference sequence). The CDR3 is 16 amino acids. With 4 bases clipped from V and 2 bases from J, the junction kept 12 bases outside the gene matches. Written as DNA, the CDR3 is TGCAGTGCTATCGGGCCGGGCGGGGGGACTCAAGAGACCCAGTACTTC. It specifies CSAIGPGGGTQETQYF.

This clonotype was recorded many times. The V and J genes are TRBV7-2 and TRBJ2-5, with no clear D. The V end lost 0 bases, the J end lost 5 bases, and 10 bases lay between the germline ends. The CDR3 is 14 amino acids. Germline V gives CDR1 SGHTA, CDR2 FQGNSA. The CDR3 DNA reads TGTGCCAGCAGCTTAGCCTACCCGACTGAGACCCAGTACTTC. Amino acids: CASSLAYPTETQYF. The variable domain in full, completed from reference TRBV7-2 and TRBJ2-5, reads GAGVSQSPSNKVTEKGKDVELRCDPISGHTALYWYRQSLGQGLEFLIYFQGNSAPDKSGLPSDRFSAERTGGSVSTLTIQRTQQEDSAVYLCASSLAYPTETQYFGPGTRLLVL.

This clonotype was seen a handful of times. V usage is TRBV12-3 or TRBV12-4 and J usage is TRBJ2-5; D remains ambiguous. Trimming removed 2 bases at V and 5 bases at J, with 6 bases between. The CDR3 extends over 12 amino acids. The CDR3 region is CASSLLWETQYF. DNA of the CDR3: TGTGCCAGCAGTTTATTGTGGGAGACCCAGTACTTC.

This clonotype occurred a few times. The chain combines TRBV7-8 with TRBJ2-7; 8 nucleotides line up with TRBD2. The junction had 8 bases not matched to a gene; V was cut back by 7 bases and J by 0 bases. The CDR3 length is 15 residues. CDR1 and CDR2 from the germline V gene are SGHVS and FQNEAQ. The CDR3 is CASIVGRGDSYEQYF. CDR3 in DNA: TGTGCCAGCATCGTCGGGAGGGGGGACTCCTACGAGCAGTACTTC.

The rearrangement joins TRBV5-3 to TRBJ2-5, with 12 bases fitting TRBD1. TRBV5-3 is reported as an ORF; its role is uncertain. V lost 8 bases, J lost 7 bases, and 12 bases stayed unmatched. The CDR3 sequence is 15 residues long. CDR3 in amino acids: CASSGDRGHRGTQYF. The CDR3 DNA sequence: TGTGCCAGCAGCGGGGACAGGGGGCATCGTGGGACCCAGTACTTC.

There are a few counts of this clonotype. J is TRBJ2-1 and V is TRBV19; 9 bases align to TRBD2. The ends lost 6 bases at V and 0 bases at J; junction bases unmatched: 15. The CDR3 runs 19 residues. Germline CDR1 is LNHDA and CDR2 is SQIVND (reference sequence). The CDR3 DNA sequence: TGTGCCAGTAGGGGGAGGAGGCTAGCGGGGCGCAGCTCCTACAATGAGCAGTTCTTC. Translating it yields CASRGRRLAGRSSYNEQFF.

This chain connects TRBV6-1 to TRBJ1-6; D unresolved. V lost 5 bases, J lost 1 base, and 15 bases lay in between. This CDR3 has 17 residues. Germline V gene sequence: CDR1 MNHNS, CDR2 SASEGT. In DNA form, the CDR3 reads TGTGCCAGCAGTTCAAAGGGAGGTAAATCCTATAATTCACCCCTCCACTTT. It translates to CASSSKGGKSYNSPLHF.

This clonotype appeared many times. CDR3 nucleotides: TGTGCCAGCAGCTTACGCGCAGGCCTAAACACTGAAGCTTTCTTT. Residues: CASSLRAGLNTEAFF. The V gene is TRBV7-2, the J gene TRBJ1-1; unclear D gene. V was shortened by 2 bases and J by 2 bases, with 12 bases between the two germline ends. From germline, CDR1 is SGHTA and CDR2 FQGNSA. The CDR3 has 15 amino acids.

The rearrangement uses TRBV7-8 and TRBJ2-7; tentatively, D is TRBD2 (6 bases). This CDR3 has 16 amino acids. Trimming left V 3 bases short and J 5 bases short, with 20 bases between. Germline assignment: CDR1 SGHVS and CDR2 FQNEAQ. The CDR3 sequence is CASSFPSGSGGNEQYF. CDR3 DNA sequence: TGTGCCAGCAGCTTCCCCAGTGGTAGCGGAGGCAACGAGCAGTACTTC.

This clonotype was detected ten times or more. The chain employs TRBV7-9 and TRBJ1-1; 12 bases map to TRBD1. The V and J ends lost 5 bases and 11 bases, in that order; junction bases with no gene match: 12. The CDR3 runs 15 residues. Germline CDR1 and CDR2: SEHNR and FQNEAQ (reference sequence). The CDR3 protein is CASSPPGTGGWGAFF. The CDR3 DNA is TGTGCCAGCAGCCCCCCCGGGACAGGGGGCTGGGGGGCTTTCTTT.